Given below is one T cell receptor beta chain in context. This clone was detected only a few times. Its cognate antigen has yet to be identified. No much larger clonotype is one base removed from it; base qualities were not supplied. The CDR3 has 15 amino acids, counting the end cysteine and phenylalanine. The read is trimmed to its CDR3 DNA, 45 bases read in frame from base 1. The junction shows trimming of 5 bases on V and 9 bases on J, plus 17 bases between the germline ends. The germline V gene (reference sequence) provides CDR1 SGHAT and CDR2 FQDESV. This sample stems from a study of T cells after somatic rescue of genetic block (dated by TCRdb to between 2020 and 2021). Regarding the study in general: The study assessed how robust, over the long term, a T-cell system was when the system had developed through somatic rescue of a genetic block in T-cell development.

Library preparation employed the immunoSEQ multiplex PCR assay. TCRdb's version of the immuneACCESS table is confined to in-frame rearrangements and falls short of the full clone set. An unresolved V gene accounts for under half of the shortfall where checked; the remainder is of unknown origin. The sample table lists 67,000 or so clones, under 95% of them with a count of one. The leading ten clones occupy approximately 2.7% of the sample. This clonotype was obtained from a man aged 30 to 39. Sequences were obtained from peripheral blood mononuclear cells (PBMCs). Recombination linked TRBV11-1 to TRBJ1-6, and TRBD1 may be the D gene, going by 6 matching bases. The nucleotide sequence reads as follows: TGTGCCAGCAGCCCGATGGGACACCTTGGTTCACCCCTCCACTTT. This is translated as CASSPMGHLGSPLHF.